The 25 T cell receptor beta chains below were found in one sample sequenced in a study of OX40 agonist ivuxolimab in advanced cancers. Sequenced by immunoSEQ multiplex PCR; TCRdb stores in-frame clones only, minus some. The sample shows more than 70,000 clones, almost 85% of them seen only once. The sample in question was CD4+ or CD8+ T cells sorted from blood, obtained in a trial of the OX40 agonist ivuxolimab. Receptor source: an adult with an advanced solid tumor such as melanoma, head and neck, liver or kidney cancer.

The chain links TRBV2 to TRBJ2-1; D is unresolved. Trimming left V 2 bases short and J 2 bases short, with 16 bases between. This CDR3 is 17 amino acids long. Germline CDR1 is SNHLY and CDR2 is FYNNEI. The CDR3 nucleotides are TGTGCCAGCAGTGAATCGCGGCAGGAATGGGCCTACAATGAGCAGTTCTTC. Its translation: CASSESRQEWAYNEQFF.

The chain has TRBV9 and TRBJ2-7; no firm D call. The CDR3 totals 14 residues. Trimming pared 2 bases from V and 0 bases from J, leaving 9 bases between. Germline CDR1 SGDLS, CDR2 YYNGEE. CDR3 loop: CASSVGVDSYEQYF. CDR3 DNA sequence: TGTGCCAGCAGCGTGGGTGTAGACTCCTACGAGCAGTACTTC.

The chain carries TRBV10-3 and TRBJ1-3, with D possibly being TRBD1 (5 bases). The V end was cut by 3 bases, the J end by 3 bases, with 9 bases between. The CDR3 is 14 residues long. Germline V CDR1 and CDR2: ENHRY, SYGVKD. CDR3 sequence: CAISDGTDGNTIYF. The CDR3 coding sequence is TGTGCCATCAGTGACGGGACGGATGGAAACACCATATATTTT.

V usage is TRBV2 and J usage is TRBJ2-7, with D possibly TRBD2 on 5 matching bases. V lost 7 bases to trimming and J lost 3 bases, with 13 bases between them. The CDR3 length is 13 residues. CDR1 SNHLY and CDR2 FYNNEI come from the germline V gene. Written as DNA, the CDR3 is TGTGCCAGCACTGAGGGCGGGTTCTACGAGCAGTACTTC. Translated, it gives CASTEGGFYEQYF.

The chain uses TRBV6-1 and TRBJ2-1, with 12 bases identical to TRBD2. The CDR3 spans 15 residues. V lost 5 bases to trimming and J lost 6 bases; unmatched junction nucleotides: 5. Germline V gene data show CDR1 as MNHNS and CDR2 as SASEGT. CDR3 nucleotide sequence: TGTGCCAGCAGTACCCGACTAGCGGGAGTCAATGAGCAGTTCTTC. It yields the protein CASSTRLAGVNEQFF.

The rearrangement uses TRBV28 and TRBJ2-3; either TRBD1 or TRBD2 may supply D (5 bases each). This CDR3 has 15 amino acids. Trimming removed 2 bases at V and 6 bases at J, with 15 bases between. Germline CDR1 is MDHEN and CDR2 is SYDVKM. CDR3 sequence reads: CASSLGGPKVDTQYF. CDR3 DNA: TGTGCCAGCAGTTTAGGGGGACCGAAGGTCGATACGCAGTATTTT.

The chain uses TRBV11-2 and TRBJ1-3; D uncertain. The CDR3 extends over 16 amino acids. The V end was cut by 0 bases, the J end by 4 bases, with 13 bases between. Germline-derived CDR1 and CDR2 are SGHAT and FQNNGV. As DNA, the CDR3 is TGTGCCAGCAGCTTAGAACGGCCCCCGGTGGGAAACACCATATATTTT. This gives the protein CASSLERPPVGNTIYF.

The V and J genes are TRBV11-2 and TRBJ1-1; D may be TRBD1 (5 bases). Germline-derived CDR1 and CDR2 are SGHAT and FQNNGV. V lost 5 bases and J lost 0, with 10 bases in between. The CDR3 consists of 14 residues. The DNA for the CDR3 is TGTGCCAGCAGCGGAGACAGAGTGAACACTGAAGCTTTCTTT. Its translation: CASSGDRVNTEAFF.

The chain couples TRBV5-1 to TRBJ2-5; 10 positions agree with TRBD2. The CDR3 loop spans 17 amino acids. Germline CDR1 reads SGHRS; CDR2 reads YFSETQ. V gave up 4 bases and J gave up 4 bases; unmatched junction bases: 13. The chain's CDR3 is CASSPGAGGLRAETQYF. As DNA, the CDR3 is TGCGCCAGCAGCCCAGGAGCGGGGGGGCTGAGAGCAGAGACCCAGTACTTC.

The gene calls are TRBV20-1 and TRBJ1-1; a possible D gene is TRBD1 (5 bases). Deletions cut 3 bases from V and 6 bases from J, with 8 bases between. Germline CDR1 reads DFQATT; CDR2 reads SNEGSKA (reference sequence). This CDR3 has 11 amino acids. The CDR3 DNA follows: TGCAGTGCTAGCTTGGGGGCTGAAGCTTTCTTT. Residues: CSASLGAEAFF.

The CDR3 DNA reads TGTGCCAGCAGATCGCAGGGCATGAACACTGAAGCTTTCTTT. Protein sequence: CASRSQGMNTEAFF. The chain is built from TRBV6-5 and TRBJ1-1; TRBD1 might be the D (5 bases). The V gene lost 6 bases and the J gene lost 0 bases, with 11 bases spanning the gap. CDR1 is MNHEY and CDR2 is SVGAGI in the germline V gene. The CDR3 runs 14 residues.

This clone was recorded a few times. V and J are TRBV20-1 and TRBJ2-5; no reliable D call. The CDR3 sequence is 11 residues long. From germline, CDR1 is DFQATT and CDR2 SNEGSKA (reference sequence). The ends were cut back, 5 bases at V and 2 bases at J, with 6 bases in the middle. The CDR3 nucleotides read TGCAGTGCTCTCCCTCAAGAGACCCAGTACTTC. Translated: CSALPQETQYF.

DNA of the CDR3: TGTGCCAGTAGTAATGGTCAGTTAAAAAACATTCAGTACTTC. The encoded protein is CASSNGQLKNIQYF. The genes are TRBV19 and TRBJ2-4; D ambiguous. The CDR3 is made up of 14 amino acids. The V end lost 4 bases, the J end lost 4 bases, and 11 bases lay between the germline ends. From germline, CDR1 is LNHDA and CDR2 SQIVND (reference sequence).

The chain employs TRBV18 and TRBJ2-1, with D possibly matching TRBD1 (5 bases). Per germline, CDR1 KGHSH and CDR2 LQKENI. This CDR3 contains 15 residues. V lost 3 bases, J lost 5 bases, and 14 bases lay in between. The CDR3 DNA is TGTGCCAGCTCACCGGGGCAGGGTTCTCACAATGAGCAGTTCTTC. It yields the protein CASSPGQGSHNEQFF. Based on the CDR3 plus reference TRBV18 and TRBJ2-1, the full variable domain is NAGVMQNPRHLVRRRGQEARLRCSPMKGHSHVYWYRQLPEEGLKFMVYLQKENIIDESGMPKERFSAEFPKEGPSILRIQQVVRGDSAAYFCASSPGQGSHNEQFFGPGTRLTVL.

The chain uses TRBV19 and TRBJ1-5; 11 bases fit TRBD1. This CDR3 is 14 amino acids long. CDR1 and CDR2 (germline): LNHDA, SQIVND (reference sequence). The V gene end was trimmed by 6 bases and the J gene end by 10 bases; junction bases not matched to a gene: 8. In DNA, the CDR3 is TGTGCCAGTAGCAGGGGGGACAGGGGGTCCCCCCAGCATTTT. Amino acid sequence: CASSRGDRGSPQHF.

The rearrangement links TRBV5-6 to TRBJ1-2; 7 nucleotides align to TRBD1. Trimming at V came to 4 bases and at J to 4 bases, leaving 7 bases not matched to a gene. Looked up from germline, CDR1 is SGHDT and CDR2 is YYEEEE. This CDR3 has 14 amino acids. Here the CDR3 reads CASSLDRVAYGYTF. CDR3 DNA: TGTGCCAGCAGCCTTGACAGGGTAGCCTATGGCTACACCTTC.

The chain uses TRBV15 and TRBJ2-5; tentative D call: TRBD2 (5 bases). The better agreement between TRBJ2-7 and the DNA end casts doubt on the J call. Germline V lookup: CDR1 LNHNV, CDR2 YYDKDF (reference sequence). The CDR3 length is 14 residues. The CDR3 DNA reads as TGTGCCACCAGCAGACTAGCCAGCTCCTACGAGCAGTACTTC. Amino acids: CATSRLASSYEQYF.

This clone was detected only a few times. The chain employs TRBV9 and TRBJ2-1; the D is unclear. With 4 bases removed from V and 0 bases from J, the gap between germline ends came to 20 bases. Germline values: CDR1 SGDLS, CDR2 YYNGEE. The CDR3 totals 18 residues. The CDR3 spells CASSIRTLAASSYNEQFF. The DNA for the CDR3 is TGTGCCAGCAGCATACGGACGTTGGCGGCGAGCTCCTACAATGAGCAGTTCTTC.

This chain connects TRBV27 to TRBJ2-4, with a tentative D call TRBD1 (6 bases). V was clipped by 6 bases and J by 1 base, with 16 bases between them. Germline V gene data show CDR1 as MNHEY and CDR2 as SMNVEV (reference sequence). The CDR3 is 16 amino acids. The CDR3 DNA sequence: TGTGCCAGCAGCCGAACAGGGCGTTGGGCCAAAAACATTCAGTACTTC. Residues: CASSRTGRWAKNIQYF.

The chain recombines TRBV7-6 with TRBJ2-1; D perhaps matches TRBD2 (5 bases). Trimming cost V 5 bases and J 0 bases, with 17 bases left between them. This CDR3 has 17 amino acids. CDR1 is SGHVS and CDR2 is FNYEAQ in the germline V gene. The CDR3 here is CASSLTSSGNSYNEQFF. The CDR3, as DNA: TGTGCCAGCAGCCTAACGTCATCCGGGAACTCCTACAATGAGCAGTTCTTC.

The chain couples TRBV28 to TRBJ2-7, with 8 positions matching TRBD1. V shed 7 bases and J 7 bases; nucleotides not matched to a gene: 12. Looked up from germline, CDR1 is MDHEN and CDR2 is SYDVKM. This CDR3 comprises 14 residues. For the CDR3, the DNA is TGTGCCAGCAACTTCGGGACAGGATCGAGAGAGCAGTACTTC. The encoded protein is CASNFGTGSREQYF.

The chain joins TRBV5-1 to TRBJ1-6; D is uncertain. There are 15 residues in the CDR3. Trimming took 0 bases from V and 7 from J, leaving 11 bases between them. Germline CDR1 SGHRS, CDR2 YFSETQ. CDR3 sequence reads: CASSLGRGGNSPLHF. Written as DNA, the CDR3 is TGCGCCAGCAGCTTGGGGCGGGGAGGGAATTCACCCCTCCACTTT.

The gene calls are TRBV28 and TRBJ2-5; no firm D call. The CDR3 is 14 residues long. V was trimmed by 4 bases and J by 1 base, leaving 10 bases between them. CDR1 and CDR2 (germline): MDHEN, SYDVKM. Written as DNA, the CDR3 is TGTGCCAGCAGTTCGGGTTCCCGCCAAGAGACCCAGTACTTC. It translates to CASSSGSRQETQYF.

The CDR3: CASSKVIQGAETQYF. Here the CDR3 DNA reads TGTGCCAGCAGCAAAGTAATCCAGGGGGCGGAGACCCAGTACTTC. The chain has TRBV21-1 and TRBJ2-5; TRBD1 is taken as the D call from the table, unchecked against the DNA. TRBV21-1 is assigned pseudogene status. This CDR3 region has 15 residues.

The CDR3 protein is CASSLSQGETQYF. The CDR3 DNA reads TGTGCCAGCAGCTTATCCCAGGGTGAGACCCAGTACTTC. The rearrangement uses TRBV7-9 and TRBJ2-5, with D perhaps matching TRBD1 (5 bases). The V gene's germline CDR1 is SEHNR and CDR2 FQNEAQ (reference sequence). The CDR3 covers 13 residues. V dropped 2 bases and J dropped 5 bases, with 9 bases sitting between them.